The 17 T cell receptor beta chains presented below share a single source sample, sequenced in a study of OX40 agonist ivuxolimab in advanced cancers. Measured with immunoSEQ multiplex PCR; TCRdb has only the in-frame clones, and not every one. Of roughly 88,000 clones listed, more than 70% are singletons. The sequencing here drew on CD4+ or CD8+ T cells sorted from blood, taken in a trial of the OX40 agonist ivuxolimab. These receptors all come from an adult with an advanced solid tumor such as melanoma, head and neck, liver or kidney cancer.

The rearrangement links TRBV2 to TRBJ1-5; the match to TRBD1 covers 10 bases. The germline gives CDR1 SNHLY, CDR2 FYNNEI. The CDR3 contains 15 residues. V dropped 6 bases and J dropped 6; count of bases not matched to a gene: 8. CDR3 loop: CASREGQGIGQPQHF. DNA for the CDR3: TGTGCCAGCAGGGAGGGACAGGGGATAGGTCAGCCCCAGCATTTT. Looking up the rest from reference TRBV2 and TRBJ1-5 gives the full variable domain: EPEVTQTPSHQVTQMGQEVILRCVPISNHLYFYWYRQILGQKVEFLVSFYNNEISEKSEIFDDQFSVERPDGSNFTLKIRSTKLEDSAMYFCASREGQGIGQPQHFGDGTRLSIL.

The chain uses TRBV7-3 and TRBJ2-3; D is perhaps TRBD2 (5 bases). The germline CDR1 and CDR2 sequences are SGHTA and FQGTGA. V was cut by 2 bases and J by 1 base, with 10 bases left in between. This CDR3 is 15 amino acids long. In DNA, the CDR3 is TGTGCCAGCAGCTTACTGGGGAGTGGCACAGATACGCAGTATTTT. Its translation: CASSLLGSGTDTQYF.

The chain couples TRBV30 to TRBJ2-1, with 8 nucleotides matching TRBD2. Trimming at V came to 2 bases and at J to 6 bases, leaving 3 bases not matched to a gene. Germline V gives CDR1 GTSNPN, CDR2 SVGIG (reference sequence). The CDR3 has 13 residues. In DNA, the CDR3 is TGTGCCTGGAGTAGCGGGAGTGTCAATGAGCAGTTCTTC. This gives the protein CAWSSGSVNEQFF.

This chain uses TRBV2 with TRBJ2-1; maybe TRBD2 (6 bases). V was clipped by 7 bases and J by 11 bases, with 15 bases between them. This CDR3 has 12 residues. CDR1 and CDR2 (germline): SNHLY, FYNNEI. CDR3 protein: CASKGRESQQFF. Written as DNA, the CDR3 is TGTGCCAGCAAGGGCCGGGAGAGCCAGCAGTTCTTC.

The chain combines TRBV7-8 with TRBJ2-7; D remains unclear. The CDR3 totals 15 residues. V shed 5 bases and J shed 0 bases, with 14 bases lying between them. Germline V gene data show CDR1 as SGHVS and CDR2 as FQNEAQ. This CDR3 is CASSPAEGSSYEQYF. The CDR3 DNA follows: TGTGCCAGCAGCCCCGCCGAAGGGTCCTCCTACGAGCAGTACTTC.

The chain recombines TRBV2 with TRBJ2-1, with a tentative D call TRBD2 (6 bases). Germline V lookup: CDR1 SNHLY, CDR2 FYNNEI. Trimming removed 6 bases at V and 8 bases at J, with 20 bases between. This CDR3 is built from 15 residues. CDR3 loop: CASSPRGGIYDEQFF. The CDR3 nucleotides read TGTGCCAGCAGCCCTCGGGGCGGGATTTATGATGAGCAGTTCTTC.

CDR3 sequence: CASSYDKYNEQFF. The DNA for the CDR3 is TGTGCCAGCAGTTATGACAAGTACAATGAGCAGTTCTTC. The rearrangement uses TRBV6-5 and TRBJ2-1; D is unresolved. There are 13 residues in the CDR3. The germline CDR1 and CDR2 sequences are MNHEY and SVGAGI. The ends were cut back, 3 bases at V and 4 bases at J, with 7 bases in the middle.

The gene calls are TRBV18 and TRBJ2-3, with 11 positions matching TRBD1. The germline CDR1 and CDR2 sequences are KGHSH and LQKENI. The CDR3 length is 15 residues. The J segment lost 6 bases and the V segment lost 4 bases, leaving 6 bases of the junction unmatched. CDR3 in amino acids: CASSLRTGGEDTQYF. The CDR3 DNA follows: TGTGCCAGCTCACTACGGACAGGGGGCGAGGATACGCAGTATTTT.

The rearrangement links TRBV9 to TRBJ2-1; the D is unclear. V lost 0 bases and J lost 1, with 5 bases in between. This CDR3 contains 14 residues. Per the germline V gene, CDR1 is SGDLS and CDR2 is YYNGEE. CDR3 residues: CASSVVGSYNEQFF. CDR3 nucleotides: TGTGCCAGCAGCGTAGTGGGTTCCTACAATGAGCAGTTCTTC.

The DNA for the CDR3 is TGTGCCAGCAGCAAGAGGACAGGGGGCCTCTCTGGGGCCAACGTCCTGACTTTC. Translated, it gives CASSKRTGGLSGANVLTF. V gene TRBV5-6 combines with J gene TRBJ2-6; TRBD1 matches 11 bases. The germline CDR1 and CDR2 sequences are SGHDT and YYEEEE. The CDR3 covers 18 residues. After removal of 4 bases from V and 0 bases from J, the junction contained 6 bases not matched to a gene.

The chain recombines TRBV9 with TRBJ2-7; 9 positions agree with TRBD1. The J segment lost 6 bases and the V segment lost 2 bases, leaving 9 bases of the junction unmatched. The CDR3 runs to 15 residues. Germline V lookup: CDR1 SGDLS, CDR2 YYNGEE. The CDR3 spells CASSVETGGLGEQYF. In DNA form, the CDR3 reads TGTGCCAGCAGCGTCGAGACAGGGGGGTTAGGCGAGCAGTACTTC.

This chain connects TRBV19 to TRBJ1-1; 12 bases agree with TRBD1. Germline trimming cut 4 bases from V and 1 base from J; bases unmatched to any gene: 13. Germline V gene data show CDR1 as LNHDA and CDR2 as SQIVND (reference sequence). CDR3 size: 19 residues. The CDR3 loop reads CASSTPVGTGGTGNTEAFF. The CDR3 DNA reads TGTGCCAGTAGTACCCCCGTCGGGACAGGGGGCACCGGGAACACTGAAGCTTTCTTT.

The rearrangement links TRBV5-4 to TRBJ2-7; 10 bases line up with TRBD1. The junction had 3 bases not matched to a gene; V was cut back by 0 bases and J by 0 bases. This CDR3 has 16 amino acids. CDR1 is SGHNT and CDR2 is YYREEE in the germline V gene (reference sequence). The CDR3: CASSLGDRGTSYEQYF. For the CDR3, the DNA is TGTGCCAGCAGCTTGGGGGACAGGGGAACCTCCTACGAGCAGTACTTC.

V gene TRBV18 combines with J gene TRBJ1-2; perhaps TRBD1 as D (6 bases). The CDR3 runs 17 residues. Germline CDR1 and CDR2: KGHSH and LQKENI. Trimming removed 3 bases from V and 5 bases from J, with 22 bases in between. The CDR3 DNA reads as TGTGCCAGCTCACCTTTTCAGTCTAGGGACAAGAATTATGGCTACACCTTC. Residues: CASSPFQSRDKNYGYTF.

V usage is TRBV27 and J usage is TRBJ1-5; D is undetermined. V was trimmed by 7 bases and J by 7 bases, leaving 14 bases between them. This CDR3 has 13 amino acids. Germline V gene sequence: CDR1 MNHEY, CDR2 SMNVEV (reference sequence). CDR3 loop: CASTFTPGQPQHF. The DNA of the CDR3 is TGTGCCAGCACATTTACGCCGGGACAGCCCCAGCATTTT.

The chain employs TRBV11-2 and TRBJ2-7; perhaps TRBD2 as D (5 bases). The length of the CDR3 is 16 residues. V lost 4 bases, J lost 0 bases, and 16 bases lay in between. Germline CDR1 is SGHAT and CDR2 is FQNNGV. The CDR3 spells CASSSTRALVSYEQYF. CDR3 in DNA: TGTGCCAGCAGCTCCACGAGGGCCTTGGTCTCCTACGAGCAGTACTTC.

The V call is TRBV19, the J call TRBJ1-4; D perhaps matches TRBD1 (5 bases). The CDR3 loop spans 15 amino acids. Trimming stripped 5 bases from V and 0 bases from J, with 10 bases between. In germline, CDR1 is LNHDA, CDR2 SQIVND (reference sequence). This CDR3 is CASSAGHTTNEKLFF. The CDR3 coding sequence is TGTGCCAGTAGTGCAGGGCACACAACTAATGAAAAACTGTTTTTT. The complete variable domain, with remaining parts taken from reference TRBV19 and TRBJ1-4, reads DGGITQSPKYLFRKEGQNVTLSCEQNLNHDAMYWYRQDPGQGLRLIYYSQIVNDFQKGDIAEGYSVSREKKESFPLTVTSAQKNPTAFYLCASSAGHTTNEKLFFGSGTQLSVL.